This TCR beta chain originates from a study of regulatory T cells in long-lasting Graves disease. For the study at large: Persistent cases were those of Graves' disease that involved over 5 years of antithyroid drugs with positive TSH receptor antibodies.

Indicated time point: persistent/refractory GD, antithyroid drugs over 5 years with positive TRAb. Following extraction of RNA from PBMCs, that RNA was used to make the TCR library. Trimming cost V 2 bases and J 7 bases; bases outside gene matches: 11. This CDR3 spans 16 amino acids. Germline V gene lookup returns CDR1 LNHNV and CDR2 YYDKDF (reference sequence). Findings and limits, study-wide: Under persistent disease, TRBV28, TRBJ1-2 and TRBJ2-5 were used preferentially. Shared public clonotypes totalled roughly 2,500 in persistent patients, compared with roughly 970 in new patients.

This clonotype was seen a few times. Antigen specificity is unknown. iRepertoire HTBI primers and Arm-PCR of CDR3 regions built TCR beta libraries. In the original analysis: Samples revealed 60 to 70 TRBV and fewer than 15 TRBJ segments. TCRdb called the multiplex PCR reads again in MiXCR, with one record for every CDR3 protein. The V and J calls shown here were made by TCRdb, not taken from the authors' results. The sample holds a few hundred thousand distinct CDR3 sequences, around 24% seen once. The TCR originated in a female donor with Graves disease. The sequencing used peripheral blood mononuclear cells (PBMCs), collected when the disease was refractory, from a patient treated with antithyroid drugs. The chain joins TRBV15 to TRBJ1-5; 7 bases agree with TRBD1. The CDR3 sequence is CATSRTKDRVGQPQHF. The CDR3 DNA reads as TGTGCCACCAGCAGAACCAAAGACAGGGTTGGGCAGCCCCAGCATTTT.